This T cell receptor (beta chain) was sequenced during a study of post-analysis software for immune sequencing data (dated by TCRdb to about 2015). General notes on the study: Relapsing-remitting, secondary progressive and progressive-relapsing multiple sclerosis were recorded as disease courses, and subtype annotation was lacking for some patients. The patient repertoires were set against under 13 previously published healthy control repertoires from donors whose ages ranged from 6 to 25 years. A subset of samples was prepared in parallel using single-end sample barcoding, then pooled and co-amplified after Illumina adapter ligation.

This clonotype was found a few times. The antigen this receptor binds is unknown. Per-nucleotide qualities are absent, and no much larger clonotype sits a single base away. To demonstrate the VDJtools post-analysis software, TCR beta repertoires were profiled from the peripheral blood of more than ten young patients with multiple sclerosis. The multiple sclerosis patients were children and adolescents ranging in age from about 6 to 17 years. Per the germline V gene (reference sequence), DFQATT is the CDR1 and SNEGSKA is the CDR2. The CDR3 covers 13 residues, taking in both the cysteine and the phenylalanine. Only the CDR3 part of the read is kept: 39 bases, read in frame from the first base. V loses 4 bases of germline sequence and J loses 0 bases, and the interval between the two ends is 10 bases. Study-wide conclusions, independent of this receptor: The multiple sclerosis patient group was slightly younger than the control group. Significantly lower normalized Chao1 diversity was found in multiple sclerosis patients than in controls, suggesting substantial peripheral T-cell clonal expansion. When samples were clustered directly using the F measure, samples prepared in the same batch co-clustered strongly, which prompted a batch-effect correction. About 5 TRBV segments, including TRBV5-6, TRBV5-1 and TRBV20-1, were significantly more frequent in patients than controls.

The library was obtained by PCR. Data came from an Illumina HiSeq 2500. To reduce PCR and sequencing biases, unique molecular identifiers were incorporated into the TCR beta cDNA libraries. About 500,000 cDNA molecules were obtained for every 1 to 10 million input T cells, so each molecule roughly corresponded to one T cell. The patient libraries were prepared and sequenced with the same protocol used for the earlier healthy control dataset. Within a given batch, samples were prepared together, multiplexed and sequenced on the same HiSeq lane. The authors' pipeline ran thus. MIGEC was used to process the raw barcoded reads, and molecular identifier groups with only a single read were discarded before consensus assembly and CDR3 extraction. VDJtools was used for post-analysis of the clonotype tables, with diversity normalized by down-sampling every dataset to the smallest sample size. Repertoire overlap clustering matched CDR3 amino acid but not nucleotide sequences to correct batch-related cross-sample contamination. TCRdb passed the public sequencing reads through fastp at Q25 and MiXCR, retaining productive beta sequences. Each CDR3 protein gets just one entry, which takes the most common genes and DNA from the rows behind it. Here the V and J calls rest on TCRdb's processing, not on the authors' analysis. For this sample the table gives 750,000 to 950,000 distinct CDR3 sequences, of which more than 45% were detected only once. The top ten clonotypes cover roughly 4.9% of the sample.

The sample comprised blood. This clonotype was obtained from a girl between 5 and 17 years old with multiple sclerosis. The sequence is built from TRBV20-1 and TRBJ2-7; the D gene assignment is ambiguous. The CDR3 corresponds to CSANNFDSYEQYF. The sequenced DNA: TGCAGTGCTAATAATTTCGACTCCTACGAGCAGTACTTC.